Described below is a single T cell receptor beta chain sequence and its context. Its antigen is not known. A library made for alpha chains picked up this beta chain off target, so its size means little. V trimming: 1 base; J trimming: 2 bases; junction bases outside the gene matches: 3. The CDR3 runs to 14 residues. CDR1 and CDR2 (germline): GTSNPN, SVGIG (reference sequence). TCRdb used MiXCR to reprocess the 5' RACE reads, holding one entry per CDR3 protein. The sample holds some 5,900 distinct CDR3 sequences; about 7.6% are singletons and the top ten take 25% to 30%. Noted time point: sample taken at primary tumor resection. Frozen PBMC, nontumor lung or tumor provided whole RNA, which was sequenced unsorted. This entry belongs to a study of spatial heterogeneity in lung cancer. Study results and limitations: For expanded intratumoral alpha and beta TCRs, counts tracked tumor mutation counts.

Specimen: lung tumor tissue, collected at surgery. This TCR came from a female donor with early-stage non-small cell lung cancer. This chain links TRBV30 with TRBJ2-3; the match to TRBD1 covers 7 bases. CDR3 sequence (DNA): TGTGCCTGGAGTGATGGACAGGTCACAGATACGCAGTATTTT. Translation gives CAWSDGQVTDTQYF.